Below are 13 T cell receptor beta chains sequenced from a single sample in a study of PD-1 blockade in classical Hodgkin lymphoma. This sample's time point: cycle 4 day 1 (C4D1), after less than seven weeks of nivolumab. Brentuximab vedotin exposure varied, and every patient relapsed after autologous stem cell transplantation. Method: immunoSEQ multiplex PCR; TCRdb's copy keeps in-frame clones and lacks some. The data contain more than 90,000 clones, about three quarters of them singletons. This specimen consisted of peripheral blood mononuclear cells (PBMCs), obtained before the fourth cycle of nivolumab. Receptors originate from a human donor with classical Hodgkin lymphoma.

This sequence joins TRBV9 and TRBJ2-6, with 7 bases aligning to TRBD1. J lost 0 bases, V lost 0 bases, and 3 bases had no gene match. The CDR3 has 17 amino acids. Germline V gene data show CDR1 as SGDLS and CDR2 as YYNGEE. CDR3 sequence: CASSVAQGNSGANVLTF. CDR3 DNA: TGTGCCAGCAGCGTAGCACAGGGGAACTCTGGGGCCAACGTCCTGACTTTC.

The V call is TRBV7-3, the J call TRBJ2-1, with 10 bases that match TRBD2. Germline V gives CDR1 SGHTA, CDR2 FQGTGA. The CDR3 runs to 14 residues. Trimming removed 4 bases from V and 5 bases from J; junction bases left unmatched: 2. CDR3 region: CASSYGLADNEQFF. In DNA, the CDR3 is TGTGCCAGCAGCTACGGACTAGCGGACAATGAGCAGTTCTTC.

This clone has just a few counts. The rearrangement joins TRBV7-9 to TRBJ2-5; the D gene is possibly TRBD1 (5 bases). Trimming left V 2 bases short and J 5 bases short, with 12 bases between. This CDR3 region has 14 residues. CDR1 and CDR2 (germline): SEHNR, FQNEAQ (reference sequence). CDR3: CASSLMGPWETQYF. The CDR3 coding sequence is TGTGCCAGCAGCTTAATGGGGCCCTGGGAGACCCAGTACTTC.

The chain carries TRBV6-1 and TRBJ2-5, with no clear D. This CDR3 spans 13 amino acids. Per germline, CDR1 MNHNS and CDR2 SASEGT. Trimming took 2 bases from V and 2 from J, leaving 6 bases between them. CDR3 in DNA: TGTGCCAGCAGTGAATTTGTACAAGAGACCCAGTACTTC. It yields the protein CASSEFVQETQYF.

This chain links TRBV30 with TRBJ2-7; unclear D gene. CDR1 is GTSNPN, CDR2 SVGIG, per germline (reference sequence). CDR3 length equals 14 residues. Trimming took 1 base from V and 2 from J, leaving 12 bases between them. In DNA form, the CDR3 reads TGTGCCTGGAGTGGTACGAATTTTGCCTACGAGCAGTACTTC. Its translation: CAWSGTNFAYEQYF.

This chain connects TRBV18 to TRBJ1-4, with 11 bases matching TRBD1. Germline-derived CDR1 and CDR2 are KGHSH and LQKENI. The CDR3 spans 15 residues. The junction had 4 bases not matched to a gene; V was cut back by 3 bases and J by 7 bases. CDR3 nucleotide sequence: TGTGCCAGCTCACCCCCGGGACAGGGGGGTGAAAAACTGTTTTTT. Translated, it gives CASSPPGQGGEKLFF.

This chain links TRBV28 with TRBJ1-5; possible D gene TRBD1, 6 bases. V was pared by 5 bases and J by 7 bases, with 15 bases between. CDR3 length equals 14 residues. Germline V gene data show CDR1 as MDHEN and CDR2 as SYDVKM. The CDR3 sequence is CASSLWTDGQPQHF. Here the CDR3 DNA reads TGTGCCAGCAGTCTTTGGACAGATGGGCAGCCCCAGCATTTT.

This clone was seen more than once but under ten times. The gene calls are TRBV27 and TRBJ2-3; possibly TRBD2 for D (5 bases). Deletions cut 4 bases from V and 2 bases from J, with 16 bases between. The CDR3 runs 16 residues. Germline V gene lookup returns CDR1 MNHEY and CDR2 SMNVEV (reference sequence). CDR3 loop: CASSSPFSDFTDTQYF. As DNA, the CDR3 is TGTGCCAGCAGTTCCCCTTTTAGCGACTTCACAGATACGCAGTATTTT.

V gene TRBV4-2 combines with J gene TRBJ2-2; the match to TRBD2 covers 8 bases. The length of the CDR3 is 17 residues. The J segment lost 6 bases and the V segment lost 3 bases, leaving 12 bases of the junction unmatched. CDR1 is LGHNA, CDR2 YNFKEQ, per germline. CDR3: CASSQNSGTSLAGELFF. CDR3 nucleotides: TGTGCCAGCAGCCAGAACTCCGGGACTAGTTTGGCCGGGGAGCTGTTTTTT.

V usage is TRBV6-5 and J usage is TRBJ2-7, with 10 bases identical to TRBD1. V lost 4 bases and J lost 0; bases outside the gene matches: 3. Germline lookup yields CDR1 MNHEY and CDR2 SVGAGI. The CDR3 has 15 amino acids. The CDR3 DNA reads TGTGCCAGCAGTTCGACAGGGGGCAGCTCCTACGAGCAGTACTTC. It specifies CASSSTGGSSYEQYF.

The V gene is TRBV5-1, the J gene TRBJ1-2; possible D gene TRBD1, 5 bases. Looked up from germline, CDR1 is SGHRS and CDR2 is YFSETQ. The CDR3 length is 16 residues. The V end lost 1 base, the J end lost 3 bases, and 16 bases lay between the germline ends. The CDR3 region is CASSLSTGELYYGYTF. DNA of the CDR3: TGCGCCAGCAGCTTGTCCACGGGGGAGCTATACTATGGCTACACCTTC.

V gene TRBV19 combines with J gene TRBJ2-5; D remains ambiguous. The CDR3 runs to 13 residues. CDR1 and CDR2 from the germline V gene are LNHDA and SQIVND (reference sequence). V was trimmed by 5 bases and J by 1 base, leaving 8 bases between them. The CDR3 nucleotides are TGTGCCAGTAGTCTGGCATTCCAAGAGACCCAGTACTTC. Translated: CASSLAFQETQYF. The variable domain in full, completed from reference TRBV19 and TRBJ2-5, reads DGGITQSPKYLFRKEGQNVTLSCEQNLNHDAMYWYRQDPGQGLRLIYYSQIVNDFQKGDIAEGYSVSREKKESFPLTVTSAQKNPTAFYLCASSLAFQETQYFGPGTRLLVL.

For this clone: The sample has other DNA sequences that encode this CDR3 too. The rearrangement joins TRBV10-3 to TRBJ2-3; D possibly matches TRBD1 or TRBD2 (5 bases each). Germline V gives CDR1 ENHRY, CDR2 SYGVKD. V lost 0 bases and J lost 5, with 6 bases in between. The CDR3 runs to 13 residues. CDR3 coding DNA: TGTGCCATCAGTGAGTCGAGGGGAGATACGCAGTATTTT. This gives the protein CAISESRGDTQYF.